These T cell receptor beta chains were read from a single sample in a study of T cells in Graves' hyperthyroidism and ophthalmopathy. TCRdb re-analysed the multiplex PCR reads in MiXCR, keeping a single row per CDR3 protein. The data show hundreds of thousands of distinct CDR3 sequences, 38% seen once. Sequencing was done on a sample of blood. All receptors come from a man aged 18-30 years with Graves' hyperthyroidism. The CDR3 runs from the conserved cysteine through the conserved F or W. A D gene is named only where the DNA matches it firmly. Part of the rows lack a size; the others show once, few, many or a class for expanded clones.

NA TRBJ1-2 NA TRBV2 15 TGTGCCAGCAGTTACTCGAGGACACTCGGGCGGGGCTACACCTTC CASSYSRTLGRGYTF
once TRBJ1-4 NA TRBV19 13 TGTGCCAGTATGGGACGGACTAATGAAAAACTGGTTTTT CASMGRTNEKLVF
NA TRBJ1-1 NA TRBV5-1 13 TGCGCCAGCAGTCTTCAGGGCTACACTAAAGCTTTCTTT CASSLQGYTKAFF
NA TRBJ1-1 NA TRBV5-4 12 TGTGCCAGCACCTCACGTCGGGGAGAAGCTTTCTTT CASTSRRGEAFF
many TRBJ2-2 NA TRBV7-3 12 TGTGCCAGCAGCTTAGGGTACGGGGAGCTGTTTTTT CASSLGYGELFF
NA TRBJ2-7 NA TRBV10-3 15 TGTGCCAGCTCAGGCTATCTCCTTAAAAACTACGAGCAGTACTTC CASSGYLLKNYEQYF
many TRBJ1-1 TRBD1 TRBV4-2 14 TGTGCCAGCAGCCAAGGGGACAGGGTGGCTGAAGCTTTCTTT CASSQGDRVAEAFF
many TRBJ1-2 NA TRBV2 14 TGTGCCAGCAGGGGTGGACGTGGCTCCTATGGCTACACCTTC CASRGGRGSYGYTF
NA TRBJ2-6 NA TRBV12-3/TRBV12-4 13 TGTGCCAGTGGGGACTCTGGGGCCAACGTCCTGACTTTC CASGDSGANVLTF
NA TRBJ2-5 NA TRBV4-1 16 TGCGCCAGCAGCCAAGATGGGGGGCGGATGACTGAGACCCAGTACTTC CASSQDGGRMTETQYF